Listed below are T cell receptor beta chains from one sample, sequenced in a study of OX40 agonist ivuxolimab in advanced cancers. Sequenced by immunoSEQ multiplex PCR; TCRdb stores in-frame clones only, minus some. In the table there are about 83,000 clones, roughly 93% of which are singletons. The sequencing here drew on CD4+ or CD8+ T cells sorted from blood, taken in a trial of the OX40 agonist ivuxolimab. Receptors were obtained from an adult with an advanced solid tumor such as melanoma, head and neck, liver or kidney cancer. The CDR3 runs from the conserved cysteine through the conserved F or W. A D gene is named only where the DNA matches it firmly. Only part of the rows carry a size: once, few, many, or a class if the clone is expanded.

D gene	clone size	V gene	J gene	CDR3 DNA	CDR3 protein
TRBD1	NA	TRBV7-6	TRBJ1-5	TGTGCCAGCAGCCTACAATCCGGGACAGGGGTTGTGCCCCAGCATTTT	CASSLQSGTGVVPQHF
TRBD2	NA	TRBV5-1	TRBJ2-3	TGCGCCAGCAGCTTGGAGGGACTAGCGGATACGCAGTATTTT	CASSLEGLADTQYF
NA	NA	TRBV11-2	TRBJ2-4	TGTGCCAGCAGCTTAGGAGGGGGTAAAAACATTCAGTACTTC	CASSLGGGKNIQYF
NA	NA	TRBV5-1	TRBJ2-3	TGCGCCAGCAGCTTGGGGGCTAGTGATTCAGATACGCAGTATTTT	CASSLGASDSDTQYF
NA	NA	TRBV30	TRBJ2-3	TGTGCCTCTAGGACTTCTAGCACAGATACGCAGTATTTT	CASRTSSTDTQYF
TRBD1	NA	TRBV5-1	TRBJ2-1	TGCGCCAGCAGCCCGGACAGGGGATGGGCTGAGCAGTTCTTC	CASSPDRGWAEQFF
NA	NA	TRBV7-2	TRBJ2-1	TGTGCCAGCAGCCTAGGTCTTAGCGCCAATGAGCAGTTCTTC	CASSLGLSANEQFF
NA	once	TRBV11-3	TRBJ1-6	TGTGCCAGCAGCTTAGATCTCCAGGGACTCTCTAATTCACCCCTCCACTTT	CASSLDLQGLSNSPLHF
NA	NA	TRBV10-1	TRBJ2-1	TGCGCCAGCAGAGCCGGGTCAGGAGTGTCCAATGAGCAGTTCTTC	CASRAGSGVSNEQFF
NA	NA	TRBV4-3	TRBJ1-4	TGCGCCAGCAGCCAAGATGATTTACCGCGGGGAACTAATGAAAAACTGTTTTTT	CASSQDDLPRGTNEKLFF
NA	NA	TRBV5-4	TRBJ1-1	TGTGCCAGCAGCCCAGAGACAGGCTCACGTCTCTTT	CASSPETGSRLF
TRBD1	NA	TRBV28	TRBJ2-7	TGTGCCAGCAGTATACACCTGACAGGGGGCTACGAGCAGTACTTC	CASSIHLTGGYEQYF
NA	NA	TRBV30	TRBJ1-1	TGTGCCTGGAGTGTACCAGGAACCCCAACGCGAGCTTTCTTT	CAWSVPGTPTRAFF
TRBD1	once	TRBV18	TRBJ1-2	TGTGCCAGCTCACCAGCAGGACAGGGGTATGGCTACACCTTC	CASSPAGQGYGYTF
NA	NA	TRBV9	TRBJ2-1	TGTGCCAGCAGCGTAGCTAGTGCCGGTGAGCAGTTCTTC	CASSVASAGEQFF
NA	NA	TRBV18	TRBJ2-5	TGTGCCGTCTTCGGACAGACGAGGAAAGAGACCCAGTACTTC	CAVFGQTRKETQYF
TRBD1	NA	TRBV14	TRBJ1-4	TGTGCCAGCAGCCAACAGCCAGGGGGAATTGAAAAACTGTTTTTT	CASSQQPGGIEKLFF
NA	NA	TRBV19	TRBJ1-5	TGTGCCAGTAGTATGACGGACCGCAATCAGCCCCAGCATTTT	CASSMTDRNQPQHF
NA	once	TRBV7-9	TRBJ1-6	TGTGCCAGCAGCTTATTGTCGGGGAATTCACCCCTCCACTTT	CASSLLSGNSPLHF
NA	NA	TRBV29-1	TRBJ1-3	TGCAGCGTTGTACAGAGCTCTGGAAACACCATATATTTT	CSVVQSSGNTIYF
TRBD1	NA	TRBV11-3	TRBJ2-7	TGTGCCAGCAGCCTCAGCGGGACAGGGGTTTACGAGCAGTACTTC	CASSLSGTGVYEQYF
NA	NA	TRBV18	TRBJ2-4	TGTGCCAGCTCAGCGCCCGGGGTGGCCAAAAACATTCAGTACTTC	CASSAPGVAKNIQYF
TRBD2	NA	TRBV18	TRBJ2-1	TGTGCCAGCTCACCACCTAGCGGGGGGCTTTACAATGAGCAGTTCTTC	CASSPPSGGLYNEQFF
NA	NA	TRBV19	TRBJ2-1	TGTGCCAGTATGAGCGGAAGCTCCTACAATGAGCAGTTCTTC	CASMSGSSYNEQFF
TRBD2	NA	TRBV11-2	TRBJ2-5	TGTGCCAGCAGCTTCTCCGGACTAGGCCCCCCGTGGGAGACCCAGTACTTC	CASSFSGLGPPWETQYF
TRBD1	NA	TRBV5-1	TRBJ2-1	TGCGCCAGCAGCTTGGAGACCGGGACAGTCTACAATGAGCAGTTCTTC	CASSLETGTVYNEQFF
TRBD1	NA	TRBV13	TRBJ1-1	TGTGCCAGCAGCCGGGACAGGAACACTGAAGCTTTCTTT	CASSRDRNTEAFF
NA	NA	TRBV30	TRBJ2-5	TGTGCCTGGGAGGTGGGGGCCATCTCGGAGACCCAGTACTTC	CAWEVGAISETQYF
TRBD1	NA	TRBV27	TRBJ2-1	TGTGCCAGCAGTCCACTTGGACAGGGCTACAATGAGCAGTTCTTC	CASSPLGQGYNEQFF
NA	NA	TRBV13	TRBJ2-5	TGTGCCAGCAGCTTAGGGGCAGGGGCTCAAGAGACCCAGTACTTC	CASSLGAGAQETQYF
NA	NA	TRBV15	TRBJ1-5	TGTGCCACTACCGGGGCCCCCGCCCAGCCCCAGCATTTT	CATTGAPAQPQHF
NA	NA	TRBV18	TRBJ2-5	TGTGCCAGCTCACCAACGCTTTGGCAGAAAGAGACCCAGTACTTC	CASSPTLWQKETQYF
NA	NA	TRBV4-2	TRBJ2-1	TGTGCCAGCAGCCAAGAACCCGGGGGCGAGCAGTTCTTC	CASSQEPGGEQFF
NA	NA	TRBV28	TRBJ2-2	TGTGCCAGCAGTAGAAACTGGGCCCAGGGGACCGGGGAGCTGTTTTTT	CASSRNWAQGTGELFF
TRBD1	NA	TRBV28	TRBJ1-6	TGTGCCAGCAGACCTACCACAGGGGTCATCTATAATTCACCCCTCCACTTT	CASRPTTGVIYNSPLHF
NA	NA	TRBV9	TRBJ1-1	TGTGCCAGCAGCGTAGGGAGTGAAGCTTTCTTT	CASSVGSEAFF
NA	NA	TRBV9	TRBJ2-7	TGTGCCAGCAGCGTAGCATCCCTGAACTACGAGCAGTACTTC	CASSVASLNYEQYF
NA	NA	TRBV18	TRBJ2-7	TGTGCCAGCTCACCAATCGGGCAGGGATTGTACGAGCAGTACTTC	CASSPIGQGLYEQYF
NA	once	TRBV10-3	TRBJ1-1	TGTGCCTCGACTGGGGGGGCTAGCACTGAAGCTTTCTTT	CASTGGASTEAFF
TRBD1	NA	TRBV6-1	TRBJ2-7	TGTGCCAGCAGTGAAGTAGGACAGGTGAGCGAGCAGTACTTC	CASSEVGQVSEQYF
TRBD2	NA	TRBV29-1	TRBJ2-3	TGCAGCGTTGCGGGTCCAGCGGGAGGATTGGCTACGCAGTATTTT	CSVAGPAGGLATQYF
TRBD2	NA	TRBV5-1	TRBJ2-3	TGCGCCAGCAGCTTGATTGGGACTAGCGGGAGTTTGGGCACAGATACGCAGTATTTT	CASSLIGTSGSLGTDTQYF
TRBD1	NA	TRBV6-5	TRBJ1-4	TGTGCCAGCAGCCGCGGACAGGGGGCGGGTGAAAAACTGTTTTTT	CASSRGQGAGEKLFF
NA	NA	TRBV19	TRBJ1-2	TGTGCCAGTAGTCCCCCCGGGGGGCTTAGCTACACCTTC	CASSPPGGLSYTF
TRBD2	NA	TRBV7-2	TRBJ2-5	TGTGCCAGCAGCTTAGGGAGCGGGAGGGAGACCCAGTACTTC	CASSLGSGRETQYF
TRBD1	NA	TRBV7-2	TRBJ1-3	TGTGCCAGCAGCTTACAGGGGGTGATCTCTGGAAACACCATATATTTT	CASSLQGVISGNTIYF
TRBD1	NA	TRBV28	TRBJ1-1	TGTGCCAGCAGTCCTGGGACAGCTAACACTGAAGCTTTCTTT	CASSPGTANTEAFF
TRBD2	NA	TRBV11-2	TRBJ2-1	TGTGCCAGCAGCTTAGATCCCCAGCGGGAAGGGTTCTTC	CASSLDPQREGFF